This entry concerns a single T cell receptor beta chain. Its antigen is not known. The CDR3 extends over 15 amino acids. Germline values: CDR1 SEHNR, CDR2 FQNEAQ (reference sequence). V dropped 5 bases and J dropped 0 bases, with 11 bases sitting between them. This sample is drawn from a study of STAT5B mutations in CD4+ large granular lymphocyte leukemia. The study's findings and limits: TRBV06-family usage was enriched in top patient clones (8/27) versus controls (2/35).

Control samples were healthy donors' buffy coats. The assay was run at survey level. As originally analysed: Lowest detectable productive clonotype frequency was 2.59 x 10-5. Method: immunoSEQ multiplex PCR; TCRdb's copy keeps in-frame clones and lacks some. V, J and clone size derive from that table, while D and trimming were established from the DNA sequence. The sample lists 20,000 to 25,000 clones; just under 75% were seen once. This sequence was found in a human donor in good health. The chain is built from TRBV7-9 and TRBJ2-1, with a tentative D call TRBD2 (6 bases). The sequenced sample was CD4+ T cells from blood buffy coats. This CDR3 is CASSPHGSSYNEQFF. The CDR3, as DNA: TGTGCCAGCAGCCCACACGGGAGCTCCTACAATGAGCAGTTCTTC.